The present TCR beta chain was sequenced within a study of identifying expanded T cells in peripheral blood. Notes on the study in general: Variance in clone template counts between two-week samples significantly increased with total template count across all healthy donors. Differentially abundant clones: about 1.2 between replicates, about 15 at around 15 days, less than 20 at four.

Collection occurred without any documented infections or immune events in donors. The V end lost 3 bases, the J end lost 2 bases, and 15 bases lay between the germline ends. This CDR3 comprises 16 residues. From germline, CDR1 is SGHAT and CDR2 FQDESV (reference sequence). On this clone: What it recognizes is unknown.

Data came from immunoSEQ multiplex PCR; TCRdb stores just in-frame clones and leaves some out. Altogether 70,000 or so clones are present, about 90% being singletons, with the ten largest covering roughly 3.5%. The sample comprised blood. The sequence came from a person between 18 and 70 years old in good health. The rearrangement links TRBV11-1 to TRBJ2-3; maybe TRBD2 (5 bases). Here the CDR3 DNA reads TGTGCCAGCAGCTTGGGAGCTAATAGACTCACAGATACGCAGTATTTT. Protein product: CASSLGANRLTDTQYF.